This T cell receptor beta chain comes out of a study of T cells in Graves' hyperthyroidism and ophthalmopathy. General observations from the study: It was a median 6.5 months before onset that the model predicted ophthalmopathy. Ophthalmopathy stood apart from stable hyperthyroidism in a 13 V-J model.

This clonotype was observed at least ten times. What it recognizes is unknown. The study included ophthalmopathy patients with Clinical Activity Score at least 3, NOSPECS grade at least 4 and duration under 3 months. Orbital computed tomography, thyroid ultrasound, serum thyroxine and TRAb, and clinical symptoms together informed the diagnoses. The source material, RNA transcripts, was used to amplify TCR beta CDR3 regions. An initial round of RT-PCR targeting the TCR CDR3 relied on the HTBI primer set. MiXCR was run by TCRdb on the multiplex PCR reads, yielding one entry per CDR3 protein. The sample holds hundreds of thousands of distinct CDR3 sequences, roughly 15% seen once. The clonotype was recovered from a middle-aged woman with Graves' ophthalmopathy. The sample consisted of blood.

The CDR3 region has the DNA TGCGCCAGCAGCTTGGCCCGGACTAGCGGCACCGGGGAGCTGTTTTTT. It encodes CASSLARTSGTGELFF. This rearrangement joins TRBV5-1 to TRBJ2-2; 10 bases are a match to TRBD2. This CDR3 region has 16 residues. Germline-derived CDR1 and CDR2 are SGHRS and YFSETQ. The J segment lost 4 bases and the V segment lost 0 bases, leaving 3 bases of the junction unmatched.